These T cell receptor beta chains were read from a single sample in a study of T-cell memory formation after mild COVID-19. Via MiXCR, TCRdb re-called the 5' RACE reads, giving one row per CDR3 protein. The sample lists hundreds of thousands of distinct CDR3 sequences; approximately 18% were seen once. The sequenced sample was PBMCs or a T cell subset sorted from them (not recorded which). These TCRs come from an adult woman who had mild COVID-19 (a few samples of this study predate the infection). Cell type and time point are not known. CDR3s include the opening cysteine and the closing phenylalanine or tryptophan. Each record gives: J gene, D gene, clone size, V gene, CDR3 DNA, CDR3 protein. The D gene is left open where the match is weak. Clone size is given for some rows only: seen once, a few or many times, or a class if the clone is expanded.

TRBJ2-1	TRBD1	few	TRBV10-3	TGTGCCATCTGGCGACAGGGGATCTCCAATGAGCAGTTCTTC	CAIWRQGISNEQFF
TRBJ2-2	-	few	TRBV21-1	TGTGCCAGCAGCAAAGACGGACTAGCGGGGGTACACGGGGAGCTGTTTTTT	CASSKDGLAGVHGELFF
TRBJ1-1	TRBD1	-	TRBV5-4	TGTGCCAGCAGCCCGAACCAGGGGGCGTACACTGAAGCTTTCTTT	CASSPNQGAYTEAFF
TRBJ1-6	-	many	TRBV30	TGTGCCTGGGGAAGACAGTATAATTCACCCCTCCACTTT	CAWGRQYNSPLHF
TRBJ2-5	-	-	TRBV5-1	TGCGCCAGCAGCTTGGGGCCGGGGAAAGAGACCCAGTACTTC	CASSLGPGKETQYF
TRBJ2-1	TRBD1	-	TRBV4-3	TGCGCCAGCAGCCAAGCACCGACAGGGAACAATGAGCAGTTCTTC	CASSQAPTGNNEQFF
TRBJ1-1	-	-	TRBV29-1	TGCAGCGTCTCGGGTTTCAAGAACACTGAAGCTTTCTTT	CSVSGFKNTEAFF
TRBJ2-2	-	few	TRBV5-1	TGCGCCAGCAGCTTGTCAGCAAGGAACACCGGGGAGCTGTTTTTT	CASSLSARNTGELFF
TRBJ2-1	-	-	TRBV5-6	TGTGCCAGCAGCTTGGCCTCTTATGGCCTAGCTGGCGATGAGCAGTTCTTC	CASSLASYGLAGDEQFF
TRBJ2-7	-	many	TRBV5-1	TGCGCCAGCAGCGCCGGACAGTACGAGCAGTACTTC	CASSAGQYEQYF
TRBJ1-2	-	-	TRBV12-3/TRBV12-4	TGTGCCAGCAGTAAAGGGACCTATGGCTACACCTTC	CASSKGTYGYTF
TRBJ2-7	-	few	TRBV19	TGTGCCACTCGGGGTAGCGAATCCTACGAGCAGTACTTC	CATRGSESYEQYF
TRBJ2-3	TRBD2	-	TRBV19	TGTGCCAGTAGTGGGACCGGGACTACCACATCGGCGCAGTATTTT	CASSGTGTTTSAQYF
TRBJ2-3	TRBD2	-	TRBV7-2	TGTGCCAGCAGGTTGGGAGGGTTCACAGATACGCAGTATTTT	CASRLGGFTDTQYF
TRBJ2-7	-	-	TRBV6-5	TGTGCCAGCAGTTATTCCGACAGCCCCCCCTACGAGCAGTACTTC	CASSYSDSPPYEQYF
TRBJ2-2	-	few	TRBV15	TGTGCCACCAGCCGATACACCGGGGAGCTGTTTTTT	CATSRYTGELFF
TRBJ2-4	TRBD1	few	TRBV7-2	TGTGCCAGCAGCGCACCCGGGACAGGGAGGGGAGGACAGTACTTC	CASSAPGTGRGGQYF
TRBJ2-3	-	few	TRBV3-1	TGTGCCAGCAGCCAAGCCTTAAGCGGAAACGGAGATACGCAGTATTTT	CASSQALSGNGDTQYF
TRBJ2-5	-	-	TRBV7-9	TGTGCCAGCAGCTCACCGATTATTGGACCCGAGGAGACCCAGTACTTC	CASSSPIIGPEETQYF
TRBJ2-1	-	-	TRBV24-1	TGTGCCACCAGTGGAGGGGGTCCCAATGAGCAGTTCTTC	CATSGGGPNEQFF
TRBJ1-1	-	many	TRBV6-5	TGTGCCAGCAGTTCTGCTATGAACACTGAAGCTTTCTTT	CASSSAMNTEAFF
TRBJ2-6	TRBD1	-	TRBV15	TGTGCCACCAGCAGAGATCGGGGACAGGGGTTTGGGGCCAACGTCCTGACTTTC	CATSRDRGQGFGANVLTF
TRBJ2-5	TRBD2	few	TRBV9	TGTGCCAGCAGCCCCGGACTAGAGGGTATTTTTGCCCAGTACTTC	CASSPGLEGIFAQYF
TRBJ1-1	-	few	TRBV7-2	TGTGCCAGCAGCTCATCCGCCCGGGTTCGGGACACTGAAGCTTTCTTT	CASSSSARVRDTEAFF
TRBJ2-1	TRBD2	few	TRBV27	TGTGCCAGCCGGGCGGGAGGGCTATACAATGAGCAGTTCTTC	CASRAGGLYNEQFF
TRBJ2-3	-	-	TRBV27	TGTGCCAGCAGTTTATCGATGGATTACACGCAGTATTTT	CASSLSMDYTQYF
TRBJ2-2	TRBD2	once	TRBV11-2	TGTGCCAGCGGAGCGGGGGCCGGGGAGCTGTTTTTT	CASGAGAGELFF
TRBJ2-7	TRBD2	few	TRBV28	TGTGCCAGCAGTTCCCCCCTCACTAGCGGGAGTTCGGACGAGCAGTACTTC	CASSSPLTSGSSDEQYF
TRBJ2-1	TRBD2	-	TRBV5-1	TGCGCCAGACTCGGGCGACTAGCGGGGGGCGGGCACTCCTACAATGAGCAGTTCTTC	CARLGRLAGGGHSYNEQFF
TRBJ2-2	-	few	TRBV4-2	TGTGCCAGCAGCCTCCAGGGGTCAGGGTCCCGGGAGCTGTTTTTT	CASSLQGSGSRELFF
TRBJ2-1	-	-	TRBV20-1	TGCAGTGCTAGAACATATCATGGTAGCTCCTACAATGAGCAGTTCTTC	CSARTYHGSSYNEQFF
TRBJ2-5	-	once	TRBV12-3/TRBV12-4	TGTGCCAGCAGTTGGCGGCAGACCCAGTACTTC	CASSWRQTQYF
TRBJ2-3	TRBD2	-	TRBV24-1	TGTGCCACCAGTGATTTGGTGACGAGGGGAGGGGATACGCAGTATTTT	CATSDLVTRGGDTQYF
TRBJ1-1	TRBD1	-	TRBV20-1	TGCAGTCGCGGGAGGGGGCTAAAAAACACTGAAGCTTTCTTT	CSRGRGLKNTEAFF
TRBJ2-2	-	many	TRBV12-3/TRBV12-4	TGTGCCAGCAGAGATAGCGTCGGGGAGCTGTTTTTT	CASRDSVGELFF
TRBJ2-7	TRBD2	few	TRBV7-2	TGTGCCAGCAGCCATTCCAGCGGGAGAGGCTACGAGCAGTACTTC	CASSHSSGRGYEQYF
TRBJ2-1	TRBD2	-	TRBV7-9	TGTGCCAGCAGCTTACAAGCGGGAGCCAATGAGCAGTTCTTC	CASSLQAGANEQFF
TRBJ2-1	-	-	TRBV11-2	TGTGCCAGCAGCCTATGGTCCGGGTATGAGCAGTTCTTC	CASSLWSGYEQFF
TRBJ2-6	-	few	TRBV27	TGTGCCAGCAGTTATCGGGGGTATGGGTCGTCTGGGGCCAACGTCCTGACTTTC	CASSYRGYGSSGANVLTF
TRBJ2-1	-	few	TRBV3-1	TGTGCCAGCAGTCTTGACCGGGACCCTCGGGATGAGCAGTTCTTC	CASSLDRDPRDEQFF
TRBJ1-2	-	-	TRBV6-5	TGTGCCAGCACCTCCGGGCCGGGAAGCTATGGCTACACCTTC	CASTSGPGSYGYTF
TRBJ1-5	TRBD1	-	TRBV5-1	TGCGCCAGCAGTGAAGGGACAGTTAGCAATCAGCCCCAGCATTTT	CASSEGTVSNQPQHF
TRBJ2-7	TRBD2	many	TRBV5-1	TGCGCCAGCACGTTCCTAGCGGGAGGGCAGGAGCAGTACTTC	CASTFLAGGQEQYF
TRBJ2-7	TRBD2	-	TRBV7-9	TGTGCCAGCAGCTTCAGCGGGAGTCGTTCAGGGGAGCAGTACTTC	CASSFSGSRSGEQYF
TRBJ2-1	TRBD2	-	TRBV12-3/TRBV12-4	TGTGCCAGCAGGGGACTAGCGGGAGTCAGTGAGCAGTTCTTC	CASRGLAGVSEQFF
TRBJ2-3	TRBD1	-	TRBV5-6	TGTGCCAGCAGCCAATGGGACAGAGACACAGATACGCAGTATTTT	CASSQWDRDTDTQYF
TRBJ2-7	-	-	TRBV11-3	TGTGCCAGCAGCCCGGGGGCAGAACCCTACGAGCAGTACTTC	CASSPGAEPYEQYF
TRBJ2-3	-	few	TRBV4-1	TGCGCCAGCAGCCAAGTGAAAGGAGGGATCAACACAGATACGCAGTATTTT	CASSQVKGGINTDTQYF
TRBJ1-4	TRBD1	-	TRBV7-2	TGTGCCAGCAGCTTACAGCCGGGACAGGGTGAAAAACTGTTTTTT	CASSLQPGQGEKLFF
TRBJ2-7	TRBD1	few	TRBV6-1	TGTGCCAGCAGTGAAGGTTACTGGACAGGCTCGTACGAGCAGTACTTC	CASSEGYWTGSYEQYF
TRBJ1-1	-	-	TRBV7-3	TGTGCCAGCAGCTTGGACGGCCAGGTTATGAACACTGAAGCTTTCTTT	CASSLDGQVMNTEAFF
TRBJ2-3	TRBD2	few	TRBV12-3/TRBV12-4	TGTGCCAGCAGCCCCTCCCGGGCGGGGGGGCCTGCAGATACGCAGTATTTT	CASSPSRAGGPADTQYF